The sequence of this T cell receptor beta chain was determined in a study of blood T cell repertoires in COVID-19. Across the whole study: COVID-19 samples collected from the United States, Italy and Spain covered acute and convalescent phases.

Here immunoSEQ multiplex PCR was the method, and the copy in TCRdb shows in-frame clones only, minus some. Of nearly 95,000 clones listed, just under 80% are singletons. Germline-derived CDR1 and CDR2 are SGHRS and YFSETQ. The CDR3 length is 17 residues. V was clipped by 4 bases and J by 7 bases; unmatched bases: 8. The chain has TRBV5-1 and TRBJ2-1, with TRBD2 matching over 16 bases. Sequencing was done on a sample of peripheral blood. The receptor comes from a human donor in a cohort sampled during active COVID-19. The CDR3 is CASSEGLAGGPRNEQFF. The DNA of the CDR3 is TGCGCCAGCAGCGAGGGACTAGCGGGAGGGCCGAGGAATGAGCAGTTCTTC. Full variable domain (remainder filled in from reference TRBV5-1 and TRBJ2-1): KAGVTQTPRYLIKTRGQQVTLSCSPISGHRSVSWYQQTPGQGLQFLFEYFSETQRNKGNFPGRFSGRQFSNSRSEMNVSTLELGDSALYLCASSEGLAGGPRNEQFFGPGTRLTVL.